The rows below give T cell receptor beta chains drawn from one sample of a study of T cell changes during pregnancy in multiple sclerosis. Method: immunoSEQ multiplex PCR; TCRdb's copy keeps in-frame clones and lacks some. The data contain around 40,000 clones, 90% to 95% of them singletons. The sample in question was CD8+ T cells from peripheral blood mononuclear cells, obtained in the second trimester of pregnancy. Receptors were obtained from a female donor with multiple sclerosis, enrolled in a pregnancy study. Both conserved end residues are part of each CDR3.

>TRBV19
CASSRTSGSLETQYF
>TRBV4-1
CASSQEWYSGGNTDTQYF
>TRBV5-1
CASSLTMDRFYEQYF
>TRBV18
CASDQYQGMNTEAFF
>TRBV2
CASSASGYGYTF
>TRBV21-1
CASSKAGGVPSSGNTIYF
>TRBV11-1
CASSPLGQTTYYEQYF
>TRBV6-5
CASSYSFPSPNEQFF
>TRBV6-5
CASSPGLAGADTQYF
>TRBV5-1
CASSLTGSYEQYF
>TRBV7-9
CASSRPGQDNEQFF
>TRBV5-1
CASSLADSPHEQFF
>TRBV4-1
CASSQDQGGGYEQYF
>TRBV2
CASQEASGKTNPYEQYF
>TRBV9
CASLRTGSNYGYTF
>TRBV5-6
CASSMGASNEKLFF
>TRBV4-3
CASSQAGRDGYTF
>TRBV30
CAWSVRYDPLHF
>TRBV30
CAWSVPEYNQPQHF
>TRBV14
CASSQEHYIYRGKANYGYTF
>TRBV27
CASKGGYYGYTF
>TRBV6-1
CASSSESGSSYEQYF
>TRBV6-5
CASSLGEDNEQFF
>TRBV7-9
CASSYSYNTPGQGADEQFF
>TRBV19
CASSATGLATEAFF
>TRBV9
CASSAGQGSWDGANVLTF
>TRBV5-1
CASSFRFLGTENTEAFF
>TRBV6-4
CASSDRDSRETQYF
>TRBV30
CAWRLFSYSGANVLTF
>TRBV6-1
CASSEWDWEKLFF
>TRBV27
CASSPSGSGNTIYF
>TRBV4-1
CASSHSGGRETQYF
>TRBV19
CASSPPGGPLSGELFF
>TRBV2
CAGSGLAGVNEQFF
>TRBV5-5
CASSLTGALYNEQFF
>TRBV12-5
CASGFGALSYNEQFF
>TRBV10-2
CASSESYLDYEQYF
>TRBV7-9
CASTSYDWNTGELFF
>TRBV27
CASSLSSSGSYNEQFF
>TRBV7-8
CASSYSGTRVYF
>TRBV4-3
CASSYTGNPTNEKLFF
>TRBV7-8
CASSEDTYTGELFF
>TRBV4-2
CASSQESGGSYNEQFF
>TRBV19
CASSIRAGSTEAFF
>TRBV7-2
CASSPLVWDRTTNEKLFF
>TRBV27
CASNGGGPLYEQYF
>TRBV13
CASSLRQGNDEQYF
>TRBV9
CASSVGQGSTGELFF